This T cell receptor beta chain came from a study of blood T cell repertoires in COVID-19. Overall study context: PBMCs, B-cell-depleted T cells, or T cells were the source of the cDNA or gDNA that made up the material.

Libraries were prepared by immunoSEQ multiplex PCR; TCRdb keeps only in-frame clonotypes and omits some of them. Here the sample spans some 360,000 clones, around 87% being singletons. The CDR3 covers 16 residues. Trimming stripped 4 bases from V and 7 bases from J, with 21 bases between. Germline V gene data show CDR1 as LNHNV and CDR2 as YYDKDF (reference sequence). The TCR was taken from an older woman with COVID-19, enrolled during active disease. The sample consisted of peripheral blood. The chain has TRBV15 and TRBJ2-3; TRBD1 might be the D (8 bases). CDR3 in amino acids: CATSTQAGTGTYTQYF. CDR3 nucleotide sequence: TGTGCCACCAGCACCCAAGCGGGGACAGGTACATATACGCAGTATTTT.